This T cell receptor (beta chain) was recorded in a study of cytomegalovirus exposure and HLA in healthy donors. CDR3 size: 12 residues. V dropped 5 bases and J dropped 0 bases, with 4 bases sitting between them. CDR1 and CDR2 (germline): MGHDK, SYGVNS. Produced via immunoSEQ multiplex PCR; TCRdb's table is partial and in-frame only. The sample shows 130,000 or so clones, roughly 90% of them seen only once. Donors came from a validation cohort of fewer than 150 subjects, distinct from the first 666-subject cohort. The sequence came from a man aged 25-45 years in good health and CMV-seronegative. The sample consisted of PBMCs. This chain joins TRBV25-1 and TRBJ2-5, with no clear D. The CDR3 protein is CASSSNQETQYF. CDR3 bases: TGTGCCAGCAGTTCCAACCAAGAGACCCAGTACTTC.